The 22 T cell receptor beta chains listed next were all sequenced from one sample in a study of molecular identifiers for immune sequencing clone quantification. From the PCR reads, TCRdb called clonotypes with MiXCR, one entry per CDR3 protein. The sample includes around 460,000 distinct CDR3 sequences, 20% to 25% of them seen just once. Sequences were obtained from naive CD8+ T cells from blood, with Jurkat cell RNA spiked in. Subset meaning: FACS-sorted CD8+CD4-CCR7+CD45RA+ naive T cells. The receptors come from a human donor in good health. Some libraries in this study had Jurkat cell RNA spiked in.

The sample holds many counts of this clonotype. The rearrangement uses TRBV2 and TRBJ2-4, with unresolved D. CDR3 size: 12 residues. The ends were cut back, 1 base at V and 13 bases at J, with 11 bases in the middle. Germline V gene data show CDR1 as SNHLY and CDR2 as FYNNEI. CDR3 amino acids: CASSEGTPPQYF. The CDR3 region has the DNA TGTGCCAGCAGTGAAGGAACGCCGCCCCAGTACTTC.

Concerning this clonotype itself: A single base separates this from a much larger clone, so it may be a read error. The chain joins TRBV20-1 to TRBJ2-3; D is unresolved. The CDR3 runs 16 residues. From germline, CDR1 is DFQATT and CDR2 SNEGSKA (reference sequence). Trimming left V 6 bases short and J 3 bases short, with 22 bases between. CDR3 protein: CSAQNRNPLPTDTQYF. CDR3 DNA sequence: TGCAGTGCCCAAAACCGGAACCCTCTTCCAACAGATACGCAGTATTTT.

This clonotype was picked up many times. The chain has TRBV28 and TRBJ2-7; D not certain. CDR1 MDHEN and CDR2 SYDVKM come from the germline V gene. The V and J ends lost 6 bases and 4 bases respectively, with 4 bases between them. The CDR3 totals 10 residues. The DNA of the CDR3 is TGTGCCAGCAGCCGATACGAGCAGTACTTC. As protein: CASSRYEQYF.

The V call is TRBV6-5, the J call TRBJ2-4; 7 bases are a match to TRBD1. V shed 5 bases and J 8 bases; nucleotides not matched to a gene: 6. Germline V lookup: CDR1 MNHEY, CDR2 SVGAGI. CDR3 size: 13 residues. CDR3: CASSHGTGDIQYF. CDR3 sequence (DNA): TGTGCCAGCAGTCATGGAACAGGGGACATTCAGTACTTC.

In its sample, this clonotype was seen many times. The chain links TRBV20-1 to TRBJ2-7; 9 bases align to TRBD2. The CDR3 runs to 15 residues. The V gene end was trimmed by 2 bases and the J gene end by 0 bases; junction bases not matched to a gene: 5. Germline V CDR1 and CDR2: DFQATT, SNEGSKA (reference sequence). The CDR3 DNA reads as TGCAGTGCTAGAACTTCTAGCGGGGACTCCTACGAGCAGTACTTC. Amino acids: CSARTSSGDSYEQYF.

Notes on this clonotype: One end of the junction fails to match germline, which may point to a read error. The chain's CDR3 is CTSSIIGEAGNQPQHF. In DNA form, the CDR3 reads TGTACCAGTAGTATAATAGGGGAGGCCGGCAATCAGCCCCAGCATTTT. The chain links TRBV19 to TRBJ1-5; D might be TRBD1 (5 bases). The CDR3 is 16 amino acids. The germline CDR1 and CDR2 sequences are LNHDA and SQIVND (reference sequence).

The gene calls are TRBV11-2 and TRBJ2-7; D possibly corresponds to TRBD1 (5 bases). The CDR3 runs 12 residues. Trimming removed 4 bases at V and 8 bases at J, with 12 bases between. Germline CDR1 and CDR2: SGHAT and FQNNGV. The CDR3 here is CASSSTAYKQYF. For the CDR3, the DNA is TGTGCCAGCAGCTCGACAGCTTACAAGCAGTACTTC.

This clonotype was seen at least ten times. The CDR3 DNA reads as TGTGCCAGCAGCTGGGAAGTGAACACTGAAGCTTTCTTT. Encoded protein: CASSWEVNTEAFF. The rearrangement joins TRBV12-3 or TRBV12-4 to TRBJ1-1; no clear D. The CDR3 covers 13 residues. V was clipped by 6 bases and J by 0 bases, with 8 bases between them.

This clonotype was found many times. This chain connects TRBV7-2 to TRBJ1-5; the match to TRBD1 covers 8 bases. Trimming removed 4 bases from V and 7 bases from J; junction bases left unmatched: 3. The CDR3 consists of 13 residues. Germline CDR1 SGHTA, CDR2 FQGNSA. CDR3 nucleotides: TGTGCCAGCAGCTGGGACAGGACCCAGCCCCAGCATTTT. Protein product: CASSWDRTQPQHF.

About this clonotype itself: This may come from a read error, since a much larger clone is one base off. V and J are TRBV6-6 and TRBJ2-7; 11 nucleotides line up with TRBD2. The CDR3 is 15 residues long. The trim removed 0 bases at V and 5 bases at J, leaving 3 bases unmatched. The germline V gene has CDR1 MNHNY and CDR2 SVGAGI (reference sequence). The CDR3 spells CASSYSTSGMDEQYF. Here the CDR3 DNA reads TGTGCCAGCAGTTACTCGACTAGCGGGATGGACGAGCAGTACTTC.

This clonotype has just a few counts. This may arise from a read error, as a much more abundant clone is one base away. This CDR3 reads CASSVGPGGTEAFF. Here the CDR3 DNA reads TGTGCCAGCAGCGTAGGTCCCGGGGGCACTGAAGCTTTCTTT. The chain carries TRBV9 and TRBJ1-1; TRBD1 is a possible D gene (5 bases). The CDR3 runs to 14 residues. Germline-derived CDR1 and CDR2 are SGDLS and YYNGEE. Trimming removed 0 bases at V and 4 bases at J, with 10 bases between.

For this clonotype: This may stem from a read error, because a much larger clone lies one nucleotide away. The final CDR3 position lacks the conserved phenylalanine or tryptophan, pointing to a likely read error. V is TRBV12-3 or TRBV12-4 and J is TRBJ1-1; D ambiguous. This CDR3 contains 13 residues. With 3 bases removed from V and 10 bases from J, the gap between germline ends came to 15 bases. CDR3: CASSFTTLPVAFS. Here the CDR3 DNA reads TGTGCCAGCAGTTTCACCACCCTCCCCGTAGCTTTCTCT.

This clonotype turned up a few times. The CDR3 protein is CASSYGAGPQETQYF. The CDR3 region has the DNA TGTGCCAGCAGTTACGGGGCGGGTCCTCAAGAGACCCAGTACTTC. The chain uses TRBV6-6 and TRBJ2-5, with D perhaps being TRBD1 or TRBD2 (5 bases each). The CDR3 runs to 15 residues. Germline V gene data show CDR1 as MNHNY and CDR2 as SVGAGI (reference sequence). V was pared by 2 bases and J by 2 bases, with 12 bases between.

In this sample, this clonotype turned up many times. The CDR3 DNA follows: TGCAGTGCTAGGGACCTTGGTCCCGAGCAGTACTTC. This translates into CSARDLGPEQYF. The rearrangement links TRBV20-1 to TRBJ2-7, with D unclear. CDR1 and CDR2 from the germline V gene are DFQATT and SNEGSKA (reference sequence). This CDR3 spans 12 amino acids. V lost 3 bases and J lost 6, with 12 bases in between.

This clonotype has at least ten counts. The rearrangement joins TRBV5-1 to TRBJ2-1; TRBD2 matches at 14 bases. CDR3 length: 17 amino acids. Per germline, CDR1 SGHRS and CDR2 YFSETQ. Unmatched junction bases numbered 6, after V lost 3 bases and J lost 4 bases. This CDR3 reads CASSSGLAGERYNEQFF. In DNA, the CDR3 is TGCGCCAGCAGCTCGGGACTAGCGGGAGAACGTTACAATGAGCAGTTCTTC.

There are many counts of this clonotype. This rearrangement joins TRBV28 to TRBJ1-1; D is ambiguous. V shed 3 bases and J shed 1 base, with 6 bases lying between them. The germline CDR1 and CDR2 sequences are MDHEN and SYDVKM. The CDR3 is 13 amino acids. CDR3 loop: CASSFPENTEAFF. In nucleotides, the CDR3 is TGTGCCAGCAGTTTTCCAGAGAACACTGAAGCTTTCTTT.

To note about this clonotype: A much larger clone differs by one base, so this may be a read error. The V and J genes are TRBV4-3 and TRBJ2-7; a possible D gene is TRBD1 (5 bases). Germline loops: CDR1 LGHNA, CDR2 YSLEER. CDR3 length equals 13 residues. The CDR3 DNA is TGCGCCTGCAGCCCAGGGAAAGGATACGAGCAGTACTTC. Protein sequence: CACSPGKGYEQYF.

The V gene is TRBV11-2, the J gene TRBJ2-7; a possible D gene is TRBD1 (6 bases). Trimming stripped 1 base from V and 3 bases from J, with 10 bases between. The CDR3 loop spans 14 amino acids. Germline assignment: CDR1 SGHAT and CDR2 FQNNGV. The CDR3: CASSLGGQDYEQYF. DNA of the CDR3: TGTGCCAGCAGCTTAGGGGGGCAAGACTACGAGCAGTACTTC.

As to this clonotype: Germline is not matched at one junction end, which may reflect a read error. The chain employs TRBV6-6 and TRBJ2-7; 7 bases line up with TRBD1. CDR1 MNHNY and CDR2 SVGAGI come from the germline V gene (reference sequence). The CDR3 runs to 16 residues. The CDR3 nucleotides read TGTGTCAGCAGTTACTCGTTACAGGGGCGTTTTTACGAGCAGTACTTC. It is translated as CVSSYSLQGRFYEQYF.

This clonotype was seen a handful of times. The chain recombines TRBV19 with TRBJ1-1; a possible D gene is TRBD1 (6 bases). Deletions cut 3 bases from V and 8 bases from J, with 10 bases between. CDR3 size: 12 residues. Germline CDR1 reads LNHDA; CDR2 reads SQIVND (reference sequence). Written as DNA, the CDR3 is TGTGCCAGTAGTATTGGGGGGCTGGAAGCTTTCTTT. The encoded protein is CASSIGGLEAFF.

The sample holds many counts of this clonotype. CDR3 DNA sequence: TGTGCCAGCAGTTTCAGGGGGCCGAGAATCTACGAGCAGTACTTC. Its translation is CASSFRGPRIYEQYF. This chain joins TRBV28 and TRBJ2-7, with 8 nucleotides matching TRBD1. With 3 bases clipped from V and 3 bases from J, the junction kept 7 bases outside the gene matches. Germline assignment: CDR1 MDHEN and CDR2 SYDVKM. CDR3 length equals 15 residues.

The sample holds a few counts of this clonotype. This sequence joins TRBV19 and TRBJ2-3; a possible D gene is TRBD2 (6 bases). CDR3 length equals 12 residues. The V gene lost 10 bases and the J gene lost 10 bases, with 18 bases spanning the gap. Germline lookup yields CDR1 LNHDA and CDR2 SQIVND (reference sequence). The CDR3 sequence is CANGGEALAQYF. The CDR3 coding sequence is TGTGCCAACGGGGGAGAGGCCCTAGCGCAGTATTTT.